This T cell receptor (beta chain) comes out of a study of Graves' ophthalmopathy and Graves' hyperthyroidism. Regarding the study as a whole: The model's prediction of ophthalmopathy progression had roughly 70% sensitivity and 72% to 80% specificity. Thyroid clonotypes that were expanded above 0.001 frequency mostly also appeared in blood.

Clinicians made diagnoses from clinical symptoms, serum thyroxine, TRAb, thyroid ultrasound and orbital computed tomography. Germline values: CDR1 ENHRY, CDR2 SYGVKD. The length of the CDR3 is 13 residues. V dropped 6 bases and J dropped 2; count of bases not matched to a gene: 3. Worth noting for this clonotype: What it binds is not known.

Using RNA transcripts, the TCR beta CDR3 regions were amplified. Scientists carried out first-round RT-PCR using HTBI primers and then a second-round multiplex PCR. From the multiplex PCR reads, TCRdb called clonotypes with MiXCR, one entry per CDR3 protein. The repertoire has around 600,000 distinct CDR3 sequences, about 41% of them found once; the top ten carry more than 2.5%. The receptor was isolated from an adult man with Graves' ophthalmopathy. Sequencing was done on a sample of peripheral blood. The rearrangement uses TRBV10-3 and TRBJ2-7; 8 bases map to TRBD1. The CDR3 nucleotides are TGTGCCATCAGCCTGGACAGGGCCTACGAGCAGTACTTC. Protein sequence: CAISLDRAYEQYF.